One and the same sample provided the 9 T cell receptor beta chains below, sequenced in a study of cytotoxic CD8 clonotypes in ibrutinib-treated CLL (dated by TCRdb to the early 2020s). Sample time point, as interpreted from the label and publication: roughly 2 years on ibrutinib. The library was prepared using the immunoSEQ multiplex PCR assay. This is the immuneACCESS table as TCRdb keeps it, with only in-frame sequences that have V and J called. A part of the clones is gone; compared with another copy, unresolved V genes explain less than half, and the rest is unexplained. This sample comprises about 160,000 clones, 84% of them detected only once. Of the sample, under 5.5% is held by the ten largest clones. The sample in question was PBMCs, obtained after 24 months of ibrutinib treatment. The source of these receptors is a human donor with chronic lymphocytic leukemia.

The chain employs TRBV16 and TRBJ1-1; D ambiguous. V lost 0 bases, J lost 0 bases, and 17 bases lay in between. The V gene's germline CDR1 is KGHSY and CDR2 FQNENV. This CDR3 comprises 18 residues. The chain's CDR3 is CASSQSHLPAVMNTEAFF. In DNA, the CDR3 is TGTGCCAGCAGCCAATCGCACCTACCAGCCGTGATGAACACTGAAGCTTTCTTT.

The chain couples TRBV29-1 to TRBJ1-2, with D uncertain. Germline loops: CDR1 SQVTM, CDR2 ANQGSEA. The CDR3 covers 13 residues. V was clipped by 6 bases and J by 3 bases, with 14 bases between them. The CDR3 sequence is CSVLPGGHYGYTF. The DNA for the CDR3 is TGCAGCGTCCTACCCGGAGGACACTATGGCTACACCTTC. The whole variable domain, remainder taken from reference TRBV29-1 and TRBJ1-2, is SAVISQKPSRDICQRGTSLTIQCQVDSQVTMMFWYRQQPGQSLTLIATANQGSEATYESGFVIDKFPISRPNLTFSTLTVSNMSPEDSSIYLCSVLPGGHYGYTFGSGTRLTVV.

This clone was picked up a small number of times. This chain's CDR3 is CATSRFVRGSRSNQPQHF. The CDR3 nucleotides are TGTGCCACCAGCAGATTTGTCAGGGGGAGCAGGAGCAATCAGCCCCAGCATTTT. The chain couples TRBV15 to TRBJ1-5; the match to TRBD1 covers 7 bases. CDR3 length equals 18 residues. V lost 2 bases, J lost 1 base, and 11 bases stayed unmatched. CDR1 is LNHNV and CDR2 is YYDKDF in the germline V gene (reference sequence). Variable domain in full (rest from reference TRBV15 and TRBJ1-5): DAMVIQNPRYQVTQFGKPVTLSCSQTLNHNVMYWYQQKSSQAPKLLFHYYDKDFNNEADTPDNFQSRRPNTSFCFLDIRSPGLGDTAMYLCATSRFVRGSRSNQPQHFGDGTRLSIL.

V usage is TRBV25-1 and J usage is TRBJ2-3; D possibly corresponds to TRBD1 (7 bases). Trimming took off 0 bases at V and 6 bases at J, with 13 bases between the two ends. Germline CDR1 is MGHDK and CDR2 is SYGVNS. The CDR3 has 15 amino acids. The CDR3 loop is CASSEYFGGGDTQYF. For the CDR3, the DNA is TGTGCCAGCAGTGAATATTTTGGAGGGGGCGATACGCAGTATTTT.

The chain couples TRBV5-1 to TRBJ1-2; 10 bases map to TRBD1. V dropped 0 bases and J dropped 4; count of bases not matched to a gene: 9. This CDR3 has 17 residues. Germline-derived CDR1 and CDR2 are SGHRS and YFSETQ. CDR3 nucleotides: TGCGCCAGCAGCTTGGAGACAGGGGGCTTTTCGGGCTATGGCTACACCTTC. This translates into CASSLETGGFSGYGYTF.

The chain recombines TRBV5-5 with TRBJ1-5, with D possibly being TRBD1 (5 bases). Trimming cost V 3 bases and J 7 bases, with 20 bases left between them. This CDR3 has 16 amino acids. Germline assignment: CDR1 SGHKS and CDR2 YYEKEE (reference sequence). CDR3 coding DNA: TGTGCCAGCAGCTCCCCCGAGCGAGGGGCCGGACAGCCCCAGCATTTT. This encodes CASSSPERGAGQPQHF.

The CDR3 nucleotides are TGTGCCAGCAGCTGGGACAGGTCCAATGAGCAGTTCTTC. It codes for CASSWDRSNEQFF. The genes are TRBV5-6 and TRBJ2-1; 8 nucleotides match TRBD1. Germline V gives CDR1 SGHDT, CDR2 YYEEEE. This CDR3 is 13 amino acids long. V shed 3 bases and J 6 bases; nucleotides not matched to a gene: 2.

The chain combines TRBV7-2 with TRBJ2-7; D unclear. Trimming took off 5 bases at V and 0 bases at J, with 11 bases between the two ends. CDR1 and CDR2 from the germline V gene are SGHTA and FQGNSA. This CDR3 has 14 amino acids. In nucleotides, the CDR3 is TGTGCCAGCAGCCCGGGTGGCGGCTCCTACGAGCAGTACTTC. It translates to CASSPGGGSYEQYF.

V gene TRBV28 combines with J gene TRBJ1-1; possibly TRBD1 for D (5 bases). The CDR3 covers 16 residues. Germline lookup yields CDR1 MDHEN and CDR2 SYDVKM. V lost 4 bases and J lost 0, with 15 bases in between. CDR3 nucleotides: TGTGCCAGCAGTTCCGGTGGTAAGGGGATGAACACTGAAGCTTTCTTT. Translated, it gives CASSSGGKGMNTEAFF.